Listed here are 5 T cell receptor beta chains from one sample, sequenced in a study of T cells in Graves' hyperthyroidism and ophthalmopathy (dated by TCRdb to between 2018 and 2020). The method was multiplex PCR. Data came from an Illumina HiSeq 2000. Amplification of TCR beta CDR3 regions was carried out from RNA transcripts. The TCR CDR3 was subjected to a first round of RT-PCR using the HTBI primer set and the Qiagen OneStep RT-PCR kit. TCRdb's own reprocessing of the public reads used fastp at Q25 and MiXCR and kept productive beta chains. Each CDR3 protein gets just one entry, which takes the most common genes and DNA from the rows behind it. The sample records fewer than 250,000 distinct CDR3 sequences, about 15% of which are singletons. Of the sample, approximately 46% falls within the top ten clones. Input material: blood. Every receptor here comes from a man aged 50 to 59 with Graves' hyperthyroidism.

The chain recombines TRBV6-7 with TRBJ1-2; 7 nucleotides agree with TRBD1. TRBV6-7 is classed as an ORF, of uncertain function. V gave up 2 bases and J gave up 7 bases; unmatched junction bases: 13. CDR3 size: 16 residues. The CDR3 region has the DNA TGTGCCAGCAGTTACCTCCCAATCGACAGGGAAGGTGGCTACACCTTC. This sequence encodes CASSYLPIDREGGYTF.

This clonotype was seen a few times. V and J are TRBV2 and TRBJ2-2, with 7 bases fitting TRBD2. The germline V gene encodes CDR1 SNHLY and CDR2 FYNNEI. This CDR3 comprises 14 residues. V shed 6 bases and J 4 bases; nucleotides not matched to a gene: 5. The CDR3 coding sequence is TGTGCCAGCAGCGCGGGAGTTCTCACCGGGGAGCTGTTTTTT. Protein sequence: CASSAGVLTGELFF.

The rearrangement links TRBV5-1 to TRBJ2-7; tentative D call: TRBD2 (6 bases). With 0 bases removed from V and 6 bases from J, the gap between germline ends came to 13 bases. The CDR3 extends over 14 amino acids. Germline lookup yields CDR1 SGHRS and CDR2 YFSETQ. The CDR3 loop is CASSLEAGGAEQYF. In nucleotides, the CDR3 is TGCGCCAGCAGCTTGGAGGCCGGGGGAGCCGAGCAGTACTTC.

In this sample, this clonotype turned up a few times. The V and J genes are TRBV6-2 or TRBV6-3 and TRBJ1-2, with 7 bases identical to TRBD1. The CDR3 has 13 amino acids. Looked up from germline, CDR1 is MNHEY and CDR2 is SVGEGT. V dropped 4 bases and J dropped 4; count of bases not matched to a gene: 3. The CDR3 sequence is CASSSTGIYGYTF. The DNA of the CDR3 is TGTGCCAGCAGTTCGACAGGGATCTATGGCTACACCTTC.

A remark on this clonotype: This may be a read error: a much more frequent sequence differs by one nucleotide. This chain connects TRBV6-2 or TRBV6-3 to TRBJ2-7; perhaps TRBD1 as D (6 bases). Germline V gene data show CDR1 as MNHEY and CDR2 as SVGEGT. The CDR3 loop spans 14 amino acids. Trimming removed 8 bases at V and 3 bases at J, with 17 bases between. CDR3 loop: CASGTYRDNYEQYF. Here the CDR3 DNA reads TGTGCCAGCGGAACCTACCGGGACAACTACGAGCAGTACTTC.